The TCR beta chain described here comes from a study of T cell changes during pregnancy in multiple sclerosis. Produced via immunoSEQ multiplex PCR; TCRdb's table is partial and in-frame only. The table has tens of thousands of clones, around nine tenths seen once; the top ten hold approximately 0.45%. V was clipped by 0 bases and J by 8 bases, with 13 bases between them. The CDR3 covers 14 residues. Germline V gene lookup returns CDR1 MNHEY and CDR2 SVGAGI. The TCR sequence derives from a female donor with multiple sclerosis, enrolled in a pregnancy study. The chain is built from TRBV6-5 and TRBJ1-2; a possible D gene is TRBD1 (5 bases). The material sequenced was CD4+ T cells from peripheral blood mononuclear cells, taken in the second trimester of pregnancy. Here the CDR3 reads CASSYSPQKGGYTF. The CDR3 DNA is TGTGCCAGCAGTTACTCACCCCAAAAGGGGGGCTACACCTTC.